The clone carrying this TCR beta chain was counted a few times. The data are from a study of blood T cells in healthy people across ages. Looked up from germline, CDR1 is MNHEY and CDR2 is SMNVEV (reference sequence). After removal of 5 bases from V and 4 bases from J, the junction contained 10 bases not matched to a gene. The CDR3 length is 17 residues. Using a J-beta primer mix together with a sample-barcoded 5' primer, a second PCR was run for roughly 6 to 12 cycles. TCRdb re-called the 5' RACE reads with MiXCR, one entry per CDR3 protein. The sample holds roughly 1,700,000 distinct CDR3 sequences, approximately 28% seen once.

The rearrangement uses TRBV27 and TRBJ2-3; 12 bases align to TRBD2. Material for sequencing was blood. The clonotype originates from a woman in her 30s in good health. As DNA, the CDR3 is TGTGCCAGCAGTCCGAGACTAGCGGGAGTCACGCCAGATACGCAGTATTTT. It encodes CASSPRLAGVTPDTQYF.